These T cell receptor beta chains were read from a single sample in a study of cytomegalovirus exposure and HLA in healthy donors. Assay: immunoSEQ multiplex PCR; the TCRdb copy retains only in-frame clones and omits some. The sample shows hundreds of thousands of clones, roughly 89% of them seen only once. The sequenced sample was PBMCs. The origin of the receptors is a woman under 30 in good health and CMV-seronegative. CDR3s include the opening cysteine and the closing phenylalanine or tryptophan. D genes are given only for firm matches. Where a row states a size, it is once, few, many or the class of an expanded clone; other rows omit it.

J gene,V gene,clone size,D gene,CDR3 DNA,CDR3 protein
TRBJ1-1,TRBV6-6,.,.,TGTGCCAGCAGTTACCGGACGGCGGGGAACACTGAAGCTTTCTTT,CASSYRTAGNTEAFF
TRBJ2-3,TRBV7-2,.,.,TGTGCCAGCAGCCCCCCCGTGGATACGCAGTATTTT,CASSPPVDTQYF
TRBJ2-1,TRBV15,.,.,TGTGCCACCAGCGGAGACACCTACAATGAGCAGTTCTTC,CATSGDTYNEQFF
TRBJ2-7,TRBV6-5,.,.,TGTGCCAGCAGTCACCGAGTTCCAACCTACGAGCAGTACTTC,CASSHRVPTYEQYF
TRBJ1-5,TRBV2,.,.,TGTGCCAGCAGTGATAACAGCTTAATTGGCAATCAGCCCCAGCATTTT,CASSDNSLIGNQPQHF
TRBJ2-5,TRBV27,.,.,TGTGCCAGCAGTTTAATGGGTCCCAAGGGGGAGACCCAGTACTTC,CASSLMGPKGETQYF
TRBJ1-1,TRBV5-1,.,.,TGCGCCAGCAGCCAAGGCGGGGGCTTTACGGAAGCTTTCTTT,CASSQGGGFTEAFF
TRBJ2-5,TRBV30,.,TRBD2,TGTGCCTGGACTGTCGGACTAGCGGGAGGAGAGACCCAGTACTTC,CAWTVGLAGGETQYF
TRBJ1-6,TRBV4-1,few,.,TGCGCCAGCAGCCAAGATCAGGGCTTCCCTTCACCCCTCCACTTT,CASSQDQGFPSPLHF
TRBJ2-1,TRBV5-1,.,.,TGCGCCAGCAGCTTGGAGTTGACTACCAATGAGCAGTTCTTC,CASSLELTTNEQFF
TRBJ2-2,TRBV2,.,.,TGTGCCAGCACCGGGTCCGGTACTTGGAACACCGGGGAGCTGTTTTTT,CASTGSGTWNTGELFF
TRBJ2-2,TRBV5-6,once,.,TGTGCCAGCAGCTTGGAACGGGGGACCGGGGAGCTGTTTTTT,CASSLERGTGELFF
TRBJ1-5,TRBV28,.,.,TGTGCCAGCAGTTCCCCTATAAGGCGAGGACAGCCCCAGCATTTT,CASSSPIRRGQPQHF
TRBJ1-1,TRBV28,.,TRBD1,TGTGCCAGCAGTCCGAGGGGTCAGGGGGCCACTGAAGCTTTCTTT,CASSPRGQGATEAFF
TRBJ1-6,TRBV5-1,.,.,TGCGCCAGCAGCTTTTTGGGGGGTCGACCCCTCCACTTT,CASSFLGGRPLHF
TRBJ2-3,TRBV28,few,.,TGTGCCAGCAGTCCCGGAGGGCGGGCAGATACGCAGTATTTT,CASSPGGRADTQYF
TRBJ1-2,TRBV10-1,.,.,TGCGCCAGCAGTGCGGGGGTTGGCTATGGCTACACCTTC,CASSAGVGYGYTF
TRBJ2-3,TRBV9,.,TRBD2,TGTGCCAGCAGCAGAGCGGGGGCTGGCGTAGATACGCAGTATTTT,CASSRAGAGVDTQYF
TRBJ2-7,TRBV28,.,TRBD1,TGTGCCAGCAAGCTTCCGGGGACAGGGGCCTACGAGCAGTACTTC,CASKLPGTGAYEQYF
TRBJ1-2,TRBV7-9,few,.,TGTGCCAGCAGCTTAGATTTGCAGGGGAAGAACTATGGCTACACCTTC,CASSLDLQGKNYGYTF
TRBJ2-3,TRBV28,.,TRBD2,TGTGCCAGCAGTTTAGGGCGGGAGGTAGCAGATACGCAGTATTTT,CASSLGREVADTQYF
TRBJ1-1,TRBV6-5,few,TRBD1,TGTGCCAGCAGCACAGGGGGCCCCACTGAAGCTTTCTTT,CASSTGGPTEAFF
TRBJ1-1,TRBV29-1,.,.,TGCAGCGTTGATACGGGACTTACGAACACTGAAGCTTTCTTT,CSVDTGLTNTEAFF
TRBJ2-7,TRBV4-1,.,TRBD1,TGCGCCAGCAGCCAAATCGGGACAGGCCAACCCTACGAGCAGTACTTC,CASSQIGTGQPYEQYF
TRBJ2-2,TRBV29-1,once,TRBD2,TGCAGCGTTGTAGCTAGCGGTTGGTCCGGGGAGCTGTTTTTT,CSVVASGWSGELFF
TRBJ1-5,TRBV4-1,.,.,TGCGCCAGCAGCCAAGTAGGTGGTGCGGAGATGTCGGGTCAGCCCCAGCATTTT,CASSQVGGAEMSGQPQHF
TRBJ1-1,TRBV27,.,TRBD1,TGTGCCAGCAGTGTGGGACAGGGTTTACAGGGGGCTTTCTTT,CASSVGQGLQGAFF
TRBJ2-7,TRBV9,.,.,TGTGCCAGCAGCACCAATCCTACCTACGAGCAGTACTTC,CASSTNPTYEQYF
TRBJ2-3,TRBV2,once,TRBD2,TGTGCCAGCAGTCGACTAGCGGGGGGCACAGATACGCAGTATTTT,CASSRLAGGTDTQYF
TRBJ2-1,TRBV12-5,few,.,TGTGCTAGTGGTTTGCAGGGATCGTCCTACAATGAGCAGTTCTTC,CASGLQGSSYNEQFF
TRBJ2-1,TRBV2,.,TRBD2,TGTGCCAGCAGTCTGACTAGCGGAGTCTACAATGAGCAGTTCTTC,CASSLTSGVYNEQFF
TRBJ1-1,TRBV7-8,.,.,TGTGCCAGCAGCTTGACAGTGACTCGGAACACTGAAGCTTTCTTT,CASSLTVTRNTEAFF
TRBJ1-3,TRBV5-6,.,.,TGTGCCAGCAGTAATGGAAACACCATATATTTT,CASSNGNTIYF
TRBJ2-1,TRBV6-5,.,.,TGTGCCAGCAGCCACCAGGTGGACAATGAGCAGTTCTTC,CASSHQVDNEQFF
TRBJ2-1,TRBV25-1,.,TRBD2,TGTGCCAGCAGTGCCCTAGCGGGAGTACGGAATGAGCAGTTCTTC,CASSALAGVRNEQFF
TRBJ2-3,TRBV5-1,.,TRBD2,TGCGCCACCCGGCACACGAGCGGGACTAGCACAGATACGCAGTATTTT,CATRHTSGTSTDTQYF
TRBJ1-1,TRBV10-2,.,TRBD1,TGCGCCAGCAGGGCGACAGGGGGCAGCTCGGGGTCTGAAGCTTTCTTT,CASRATGGSSGSEAFF
TRBJ1-1,TRBV25-1,.,.,TGTGCCAGCAGTGAATATGTCGGCACTGAAGCTTTCTTT,CASSEYVGTEAFF
TRBJ1-5,TRBV18,.,.,TGTGCCAGCTCCACGGACAGAGGGAATCAGCCCCAGCATTTT,CASSTDRGNQPQHF
TRBJ2-5,TRBV4-1,.,TRBD1,TGCGCCAGCAGCCAAGACGGACAGGGGGATAGGGGGCAAGAGACCCAGTACTTC,CASSQDGQGDRGQETQYF
TRBJ2-5,TRBV2,few,TRBD1,TGTGCCAGCAGATCTTGGGGGACAGGAGCCCAAGAGACCCAGTACTTC,CASRSWGTGAQETQYF
TRBJ1-5,TRBV28,.,.,TGTGCCAGCAGCCCCACTAATTTCAATCAGCCCCAGCATTTT,CASSPTNFNQPQHF
TRBJ2-7,TRBV5-1,once,TRBD2,TGCGCCAGCAGCCCAGACCCCGGGGGGAGCTCCTACGAGCAGTACTTC,CASSPDPGGSSYEQYF
TRBJ1-1,TRBV5-1,.,TRBD1,TGCGCCAGCAGCGCGAGGACAGGGCCGAACACTGAAGCTTTCTTT,CASSARTGPNTEAFF